Presented here are 18 T cell receptor beta chains from one specimen sequenced in a study of T cell repertoires in cytomegalovirus infection. TCRdb re-called the reads with MiXCR, one entry per CDR3 protein. The sample records around 330,000 distinct CDR3 sequences, about a sixth being singletons. The sequenced sample was PBMCs. These receptors all stem from a human donor in good health (CMV status not recorded). Some clones in this sample may be carry-over from other donors' samples.

This clonotype has just one count. V is TRBV28 and J is TRBJ2-1; D might be TRBD2 (6 bases). V dropped 6 bases and J dropped 14 bases, with 17 bases sitting between them. The germline CDR1 and CDR2 sequences are MDHEN and SYDVKM. The CDR3 has 12 amino acids. The CDR3 spells CASSQSGLKEFF. CDR3 in DNA: TGTGCCAGCAGCCAATCGGGACTGAAGGAGTTCTTC. The whole variable domain, remainder taken from reference TRBV28 and TRBJ2-1, is DVKVTQSSRYLVKRTGEKVFLECVQDMDHENMFWYRQDPGLGLRLIYFSYDVKMKEKGDIPEGYSVSREKKERFSLILESASTNQTSMYLCASSQSGLKEFFGPGTRLTVL.

This clonotype has a handful of counts. This rearrangement joins TRBV20-1 to TRBJ2-3; a possible D gene is TRBD2 (7 bases). V was shortened by 8 bases and J by 2 bases, with 11 bases between the two germline ends. CDR1 DFQATT and CDR2 SNEGSKA come from the germline V gene (reference sequence). The CDR3 has 12 amino acids. CDR3 nucleotide sequence: TGCAGTCTGGGGGGGCTCACAGATACGCAGTATTTT. Translation: CSLGGLTDTQYF.

The V call is TRBV4-1, the J call TRBJ1-1, with D hard to call. The CDR3 is 13 residues long. The ends were cut back, 0 bases at V and 3 bases at J, with 5 bases in the middle. Germline CDR1 reads MGHRA; CDR2 reads YSYEKL. The CDR3 loop is CASSQELDTEAFF. The CDR3 DNA reads TGCGCCAGCAGCCAAGAGCTGGACACTGAAGCTTTCTTT.

This clonotype appeared many times. The chain carries TRBV7-2 and TRBJ1-2; D is perhaps TRBD1 (6 bases). Germline CDR1 SGHTA, CDR2 FQGNSA. V was trimmed by 4 bases and J by 1 base, leaving 7 bases between them. CDR3 size: 13 residues. In nucleotides, the CDR3 is TGTGCCAGCAGCTCGGACAGTAACTATGGCTACACCTTC. This sequence encodes CASSSDSNYGYTF.

The V gene is TRBV7-9, the J gene TRBJ1-5; D ambiguous. The CDR3 has 14 residues. Trimming shortened V by 6 bases and J by 2 bases, and 11 bases separated the two germline ends. Germline loops: CDR1 SEHNR, CDR2 FQNEAQ (reference sequence). CDR3 in amino acids: CASSDGVGNQPQHF. CDR3 in DNA: TGTGCCAGCAGTGATGGAGTAGGCAATCAGCCCCAGCATTTT.

There are many counts of this clonotype. This sequence joins TRBV20-1 and TRBJ2-7; D might be TRBD1 (5 bases). With 5 bases removed from V and 0 bases from J, the gap between germline ends came to 14 bases. Germline V gene sequence: CDR1 DFQATT, CDR2 SNEGSKA (reference sequence). The CDR3 extends over 14 amino acids. The CDR3 sequence: CSAVSLDNSYEQYF. DNA for the CDR3: TGCAGTGCTGTCTCTTTGGACAACTCCTACGAGCAGTACTTC.

Many counts were recorded for this clonotype. This chain links TRBV7-6 with TRBJ2-3; TRBD1 matches 9 bases. This CDR3 is 14 amino acids long. V lost 6 bases and J lost 4; bases outside the gene matches: 5. Germline V gene lookup returns CDR1 SGHVS and CDR2 FNYEAQ. The CDR3 sequence: CASSGQGWADTQYF. The CDR3 DNA sequence: TGTGCCAGCAGTGGACAGGGGTGGGCAGATACGCAGTATTTT.

A word on this clonotype: A much bigger clone sits one base away, suggesting this may be a read error. CDR3 nucleotides: TGTGCCAGCAGCTTGCTAGCGGGGGCCAATGAGCAGTTCTTC. Translation gives CASSLLAGANEQFF. The chain links TRBV7-2 to TRBJ2-1; 10 nucleotides line up with TRBD2. The CDR3 is 14 residues long. The V segment lost 3 bases and the J segment 6 bases; nucleotides outside the gene matches: 2. Germline values: CDR1 SGHTA, CDR2 FQGNSA.

In its sample, this clonotype was seen a few times. One end of the junction does not line up with germline, which may come from a read error. This CDR3 is CASGLLSGDNSPLHF. As DNA, the CDR3 is TGCGCCAGCGGCTTACTCTCAGGGGATAATTCACCCCTCCACTTT. The chain recombines TRBV5-1 with TRBJ1-6, with a weak D call TRBD1 (6 bases). The CDR3 extends over 15 amino acids. Germline V gene lookup returns CDR1 SGHRS and CDR2 YFSETQ.

This clonotype has at least ten counts. The V call is TRBV20-1, the J call TRBJ2-3; D might be TRBD2 (5 bases). The germline V gene encodes CDR1 DFQATT and CDR2 SNEGSKA (reference sequence). Deletions cut 0 bases from V and 0 bases from J, with 7 bases between. The CDR3 runs to 14 residues. The CDR3 sequence: CSAREGSSTDTQYF. The CDR3, as DNA: TGCAGTGCTAGAGAGGGGAGCAGCACAGATACGCAGTATTTT.

This clonotype was counted many times. The chain links TRBV7-2 to TRBJ1-5; maybe TRBD1 (6 bases). Germline CDR1 and CDR2: SGHTA and FQGNSA. CDR3 length: 12 residues. The V and J ends lost 5 bases and 5 bases respectively, with 7 bases between them. CDR3 sequence reads: CASSHRDQPQHF. The DNA for the CDR3 is TGTGCCAGCAGCCACAGGGATCAGCCCCAGCATTTT.

This clonotype was detected ten times or more. The chain links TRBV28 to TRBJ2-3, with D uncertain. V lost 1 base and J 2 bases, leaving 13 bases between the germline ends. The germline CDR1 and CDR2 sequences are MDHEN and SYDVKM. The CDR3 is 16 amino acids. CDR3 loop: CASSLSFSRNTDTQYF. DNA for the CDR3: TGTGCCAGCAGTTTATCTTTCTCGAGAAACACAGATACGCAGTATTTT.

The rearrangement uses TRBV7-2 and TRBJ2-1; D uncertain. The CDR3 consists of 14 residues. V was clipped by 0 bases and J by 5 bases, with 8 bases between them. CDR1 SGHTA and CDR2 FQGNSA come from the germline V gene. For the CDR3, the DNA is TGTGCCAGCAGCTTAGCGCACCGGGACAATGAGCAGTTCTTC. Amino acid sequence: CASSLAHRDNEQFF. The full variable domain, completed using reference TRBV7-2 and TRBJ2-1, is GAGVSQSPSNKVTEKGKDVELRCDPISGHTALYWYRQSLGQGLEFLIYFQGNSAPDKSGLPSDRFSAERTGGSVSTLTIQRTQQEDSAVYLCASSLAHRDNEQFFGPGTRLTVL.

This clonotype was recorded many times. V gene TRBV7-2 combines with J gene TRBJ2-7; TRBD1 is a possible D gene (6 bases). Germline-derived CDR1 and CDR2 are SGHTA and FQGNSA. The CDR3 totals 16 residues. V dropped 4 bases and J dropped 6 bases, with 22 bases sitting between them. The CDR3 sequence is CASSSSGTWAKGEQYF. The CDR3 DNA follows: TGTGCCAGCAGCTCCTCCGGGACATGGGCGAAGGGCGAGCAGTACTTC.

This clonotype was seen repeatedly, ten times or more. V is TRBV7-2 and J is TRBJ1-1; D uncertain. The CDR3 totals 13 residues. Germline values: CDR1 SGHTA, CDR2 FQGNSA. Trimming took off 3 bases at V and 4 bases at J, with 9 bases between the two ends. CDR3 region: CASSFVEVTEAFF. DNA for the CDR3: TGTGCCAGCAGCTTCGTGGAGGTCACTGAAGCTTTCTTT.

This clonotype has ten or more counts. V is TRBV7-2 and J is TRBJ2-4, with TRBD1 identical over 10 bases. CDR1 SGHTA and CDR2 FQGNSA come from the germline V gene. V gave up 1 base and J gave up 8 bases; unmatched junction bases: 5. The CDR3 is 15 residues long. CDR3: CASSLDRDRGDIQYF. The CDR3 bases are TGTGCCAGCAGCTTAGACCGGGACAGGGGTGACATTCAGTACTTC. The full variable domain, rest sourced from reference TRBV7-2 and TRBJ2-4, is GAGVSQSPSNKVTEKGKDVELRCDPISGHTALYWYRQSLGQGLEFLIYFQGNSAPDKSGLPSDRFSAERTGGSVSTLTIQRTQQEDSAVYLCASSLDRDRGDIQYFGAGTRLSVL.

This clonotype was picked up a small number of times. The V and J genes are TRBV2 and TRBJ2-1; D unresolved. This CDR3 spans 13 amino acids. The germline CDR1 and CDR2 sequences are SNHLY and FYNNEI. V lost 4 bases, J lost 5 bases, and 9 bases lay in between. For the CDR3, the DNA is TGTGCCAGCAGTGTTGGTCGGCACAATGAGCAGTTCTTC. As protein: CASSVGRHNEQFF.

This clonotype was seen a few times. The rearrangement uses TRBV19 and TRBJ2-1; maybe TRBD1 (6 bases). From germline, CDR1 is LNHDA and CDR2 SQIVND (reference sequence). V lost 6 bases and J 4 bases, leaving 16 bases between the germline ends. The CDR3 sequence is 15 residues long. The CDR3 coding sequence is TGTGCCAGTAGCAACAGGGTCCTTCGATACAATGAGCAGTTCTTC. Its protein product is CASSNRVLRYNEQFF.